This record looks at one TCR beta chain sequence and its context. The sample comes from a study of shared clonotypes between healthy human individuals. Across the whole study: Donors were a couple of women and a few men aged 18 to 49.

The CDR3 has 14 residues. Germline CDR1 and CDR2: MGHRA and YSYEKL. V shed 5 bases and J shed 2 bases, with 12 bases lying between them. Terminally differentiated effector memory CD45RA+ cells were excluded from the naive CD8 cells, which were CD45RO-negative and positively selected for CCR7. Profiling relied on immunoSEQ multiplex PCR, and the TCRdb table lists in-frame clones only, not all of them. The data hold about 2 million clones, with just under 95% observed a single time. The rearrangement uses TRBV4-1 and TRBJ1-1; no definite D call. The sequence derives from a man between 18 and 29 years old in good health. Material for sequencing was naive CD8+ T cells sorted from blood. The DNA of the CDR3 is TGCGCCAGCAGCTACGTCAACAGTAACACTGAAGCTTTCTTT. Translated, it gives CASSYVNSNTEAFF.